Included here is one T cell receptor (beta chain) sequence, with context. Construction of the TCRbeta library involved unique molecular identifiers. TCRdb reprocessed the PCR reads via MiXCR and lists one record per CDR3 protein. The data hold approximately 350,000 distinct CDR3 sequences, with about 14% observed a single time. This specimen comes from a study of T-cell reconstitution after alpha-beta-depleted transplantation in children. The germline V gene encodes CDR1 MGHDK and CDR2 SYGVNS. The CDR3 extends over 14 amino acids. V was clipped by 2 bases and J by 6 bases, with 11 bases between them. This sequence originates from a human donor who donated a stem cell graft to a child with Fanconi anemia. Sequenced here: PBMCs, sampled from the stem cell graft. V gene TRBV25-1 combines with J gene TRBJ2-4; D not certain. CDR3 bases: TGTGCCAGCAGTGAAGTGGGCAGCCTAAACATTCAGTACTTC. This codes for CASSEVGSLNIQYF.